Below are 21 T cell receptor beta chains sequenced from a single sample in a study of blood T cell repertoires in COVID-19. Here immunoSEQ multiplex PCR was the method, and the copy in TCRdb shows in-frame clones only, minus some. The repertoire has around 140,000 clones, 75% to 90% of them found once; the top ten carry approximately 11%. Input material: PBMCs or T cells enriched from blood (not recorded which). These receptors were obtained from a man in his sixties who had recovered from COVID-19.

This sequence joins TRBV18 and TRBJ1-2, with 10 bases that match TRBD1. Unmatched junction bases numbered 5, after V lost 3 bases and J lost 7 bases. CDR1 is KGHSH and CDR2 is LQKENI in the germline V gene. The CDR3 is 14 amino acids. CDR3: CASSPGQGTGGYTF. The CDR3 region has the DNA TGTGCCAGCTCACCGGGACAGGGGACTGGTGGCTACACCTTC.

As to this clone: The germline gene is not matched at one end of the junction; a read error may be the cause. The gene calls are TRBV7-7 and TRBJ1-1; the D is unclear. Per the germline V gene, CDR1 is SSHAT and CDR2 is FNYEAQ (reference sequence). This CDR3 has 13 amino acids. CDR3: CASSPIPSAEAFF. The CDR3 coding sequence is TGTGCTAGCAGCCCCATCCCATCGGCTGAAGCTTTCTTT.

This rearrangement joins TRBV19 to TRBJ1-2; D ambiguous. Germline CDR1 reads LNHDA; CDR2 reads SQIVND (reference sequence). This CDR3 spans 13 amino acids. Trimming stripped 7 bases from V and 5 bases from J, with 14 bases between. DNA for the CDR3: TGTGCCAGTACCGGACTGAACCGTTATGGCTACACCTTC. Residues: CASTGLNRYGYTF.

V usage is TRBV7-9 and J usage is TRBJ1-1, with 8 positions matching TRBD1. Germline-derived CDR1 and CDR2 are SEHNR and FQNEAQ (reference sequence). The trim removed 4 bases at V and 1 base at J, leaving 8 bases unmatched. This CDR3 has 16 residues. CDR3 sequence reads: CASSYLETGANTEAFF. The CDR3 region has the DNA TGTGCCAGCAGCTACCTGGAGACAGGGGCGAACACTGAAGCTTTCTTT.

The CDR3: CASSYPSGGGPDTQYF. The DNA of the CDR3 is TGTGCCAGCAGCTATCCTAGCGGGGGGGGTCCTGATACGCAGTATTTT. The chain is built from TRBV7-6 and TRBJ2-3, with 12 bases fitting TRBD2. V was clipped by 4 bases and J by 6 bases; unmatched bases: 8. The CDR3 has 16 amino acids. Per the germline V gene, CDR1 is SGHVS and CDR2 is FNYEAQ.

The DNA of the CDR3 is TGTGCCTGGAGTGTACGGAGGCCCGGGGAGCTGTTTTTT. Translated: CAWSVRRPGELFF. V is TRBV30 and J is TRBJ2-2; possible D gene TRBD2, 5 bases. Germline CDR1 is GTSNPN and CDR2 is SVGIG (reference sequence). Trimming shortened V by 0 bases and J by 6 bases, and 8 bases separated the two germline ends. The CDR3 contains 13 residues. Filled out from reference TRBV30 and TRBJ2-2, the complete variable domain reads SQTIHQWPATLVQPVGSPLSLECTVEGTSNPNLYWYRQAAGRGLQLLFYSVGIGQISSEVPQNLSASRPQDRQFILSSKKLLLSDSGFYLCAWSVRRPGELFFGEGSRLTVL.

CDR3 protein: CASSYSGLAGGELFF. CDR3 nucleotide sequence: TGTGCCAGCAGTTACTCGGGACTAGCAGGCGGGGAGCTGTTTTTT. The chain joins TRBV6-5 to TRBJ2-2; TRBD2 aligns across 9 bases. The CDR3 loop spans 15 amino acids. Germline trimming cut 0 bases from V and 7 bases from J; bases unmatched to any gene: 3. Germline CDR1 is MNHEY and CDR2 is SVGAGI.

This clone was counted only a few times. CDR3 sequence: CASTRGAGSGENTGELFF. The CDR3 bases are TGTGCCAGCACCCGTGGGGCCGGTAGCGGAGAGAACACCGGGGAGCTGTTTTTT. The chain carries TRBV28 and TRBJ2-2; D perhaps matches TRBD2 (6 bases). Trimming left V 7 bases short and J 1 base short, with 22 bases between. This CDR3 is 18 amino acids long. Germline-derived CDR1 and CDR2 are MDHEN and SYDVKM.

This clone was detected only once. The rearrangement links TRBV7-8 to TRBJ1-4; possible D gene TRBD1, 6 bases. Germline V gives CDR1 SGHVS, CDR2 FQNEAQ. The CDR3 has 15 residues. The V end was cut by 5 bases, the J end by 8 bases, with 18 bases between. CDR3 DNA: TGTGCCAGCAGCGTCAGGGGTACTTTCAACGAAAAACTGTTTTTT. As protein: CASSVRGTFNEKLFF.

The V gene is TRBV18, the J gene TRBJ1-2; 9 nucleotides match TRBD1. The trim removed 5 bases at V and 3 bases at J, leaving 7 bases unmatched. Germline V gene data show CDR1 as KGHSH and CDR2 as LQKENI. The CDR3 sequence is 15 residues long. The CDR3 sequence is CASSTGTGRDYGYTF. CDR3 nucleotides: TGTGCCAGCTCAACGGGGACAGGGCGAGACTATGGCTACACCTTC.

The CDR3 region has the DNA TGTGCCAGCTGTAGAGCGGGAGCCCCCGGGGAGCTGTTTTTT. Its protein product is CASCRAGAPGELFF. V gene TRBV25-1 combines with J gene TRBJ2-2; 8 nucleotides align to TRBD2. The trim removed 8 bases at V and 6 bases at J, leaving 8 bases unmatched. The CDR3 consists of 14 residues. Germline V CDR1 and CDR2: MGHDK, SYGVNS.

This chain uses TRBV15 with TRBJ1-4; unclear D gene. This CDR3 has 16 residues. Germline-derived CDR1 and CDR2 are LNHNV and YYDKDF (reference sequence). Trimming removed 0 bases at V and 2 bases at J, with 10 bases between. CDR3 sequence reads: CATSRDRSKTNEKLFF. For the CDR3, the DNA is TGTGCCACCAGCAGAGATCGAAGCAAGACTAATGAAAAACTGTTTTTT.

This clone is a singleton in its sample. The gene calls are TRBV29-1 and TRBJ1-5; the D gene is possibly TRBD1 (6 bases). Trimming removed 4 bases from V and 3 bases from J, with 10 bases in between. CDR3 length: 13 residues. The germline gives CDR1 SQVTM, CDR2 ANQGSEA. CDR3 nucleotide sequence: TGCAGCGTTGTAACAGGGCTCAATCAGCCCCAGCATTTT. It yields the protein CSVVTGLNQPQHF. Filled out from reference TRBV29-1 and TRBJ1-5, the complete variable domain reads SAVISQKPSRDICQRGTSLTIQCQVDSQVTMMFWYRQQPGQSLTLIATANQGSEATYESGFVIDKFPISRPNLTFSTLTVSNMSPEDSSIYLCSVVTGLNQPQHFGDGTRLSIL.

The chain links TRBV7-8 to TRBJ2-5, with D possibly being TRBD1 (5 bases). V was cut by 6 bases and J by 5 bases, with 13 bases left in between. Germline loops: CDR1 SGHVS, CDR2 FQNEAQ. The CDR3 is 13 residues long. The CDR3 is CASRRTPEETQYF. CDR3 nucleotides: TGTGCCAGCAGACGGACACCGGAGGAGACCCAGTACTTC.

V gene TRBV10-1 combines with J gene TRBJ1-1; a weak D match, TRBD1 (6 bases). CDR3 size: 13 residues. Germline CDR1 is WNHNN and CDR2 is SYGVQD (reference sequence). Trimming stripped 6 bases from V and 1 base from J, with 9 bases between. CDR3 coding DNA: TGCGCCAGCAGAAGACAGGCGAACACTGAAGCTTTCTTT. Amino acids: CASRRQANTEAFF.

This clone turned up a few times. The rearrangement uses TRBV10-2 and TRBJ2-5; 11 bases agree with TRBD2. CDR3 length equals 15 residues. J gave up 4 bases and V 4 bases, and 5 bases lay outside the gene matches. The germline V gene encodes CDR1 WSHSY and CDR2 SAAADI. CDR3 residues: CASSGLAGGRETQYF. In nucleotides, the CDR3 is TGCGCCAGCAGTGGGTTAGCGGGGGGGCGAGAGACCCAGTACTTC.

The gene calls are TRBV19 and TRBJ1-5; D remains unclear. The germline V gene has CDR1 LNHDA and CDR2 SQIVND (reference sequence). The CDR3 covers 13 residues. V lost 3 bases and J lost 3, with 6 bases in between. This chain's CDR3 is CASSMSYNQPQHF. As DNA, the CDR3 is TGTGCCAGTAGTATGTCGTACAATCAGCCCCAGCATTTT.

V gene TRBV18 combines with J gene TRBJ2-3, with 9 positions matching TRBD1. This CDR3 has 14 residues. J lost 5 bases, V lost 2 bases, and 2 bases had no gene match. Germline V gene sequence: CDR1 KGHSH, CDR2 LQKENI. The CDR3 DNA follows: TGTGCCAGCTCACCAGGACAGGGGATAGATACGCAGTATTTT. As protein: CASSPGQGIDTQYF.

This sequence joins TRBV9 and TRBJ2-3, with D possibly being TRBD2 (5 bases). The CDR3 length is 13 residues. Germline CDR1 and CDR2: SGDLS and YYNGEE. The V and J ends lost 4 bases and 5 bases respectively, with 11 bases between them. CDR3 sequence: CASSHPAGDTQYF. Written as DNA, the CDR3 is TGTGCCAGCAGCCATCCGGCGGGAGATACGCAGTATTTT.

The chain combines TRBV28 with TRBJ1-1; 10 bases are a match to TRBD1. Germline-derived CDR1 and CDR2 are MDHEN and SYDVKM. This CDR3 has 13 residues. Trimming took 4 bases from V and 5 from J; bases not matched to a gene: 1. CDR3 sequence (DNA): TGTGCCAGCAGTTCGGGACAGGGGACTGAAGCTTTCTTT. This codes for CASSSGQGTEAFF.

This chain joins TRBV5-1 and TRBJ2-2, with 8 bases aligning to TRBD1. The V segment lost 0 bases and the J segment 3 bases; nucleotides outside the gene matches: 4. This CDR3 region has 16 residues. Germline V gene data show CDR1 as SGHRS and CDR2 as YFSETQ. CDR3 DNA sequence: TGCGCCAGCAGCTTGGGGACAGGGTTAGACACCGGGGAGCTGTTTTTT. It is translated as CASSLGTGLDTGELFF.